This record concerns one T cell receptor (beta chain) sequence. Method: immunoSEQ multiplex PCR; TCRdb's copy keeps in-frame clones and lacks some. There are 300,000 to 400,000 clones in the sample; more than 70% occur only once, and approximately 2.5% lies in the top ten. Trimming removed 2 bases at V and 2 bases at J, with 11 bases between. The germline V gene has CDR1 GTSNPN and CDR2 SVGIG (reference sequence). There are 14 residues in the CDR3. These data originate in a study of blood T cell repertoires in COVID-19. Enrolled during active infection, Seattle patients were then followed longitudinally.

The origin of this receptor is a woman between 55 and 75 years old with COVID-19, enrolled during active disease. Source material: peripheral blood. V gene TRBV30 combines with J gene TRBJ2-3; no clear D gene. This chain's CDR3 is CAWSRSPFTDTQYF. The DNA for the CDR3 is TGTGCCTGGAGTCGTAGCCCATTCACAGATACGCAGTATTTT.